Below are 27 T cell receptor beta chains sequenced from a single sample in a study of technical replicates of blood from a few donors. The table came from immunoSEQ multiplex PCR; TCRdb's copy has only in-frame clones and leaves some out. This sample yields under 85,000 clones, of which around 96% are seen a single time; under 0.35% belongs to the top ten. The sample taken for sequencing was T cells isolated from PBMCs. The receptors come from a human donor in good health.

The chain recombines TRBV5-6 with TRBJ1-4; a possible D gene is TRBD1 (6 bases). This CDR3 contains 15 residues. V was shortened by 1 base and J by 3 bases, with 10 bases between the two germline ends. Germline assignment: CDR1 SGHDT and CDR2 YYEEEE. The CDR3 nucleotides are TGTGCCAGCAGCTTGATTGGACAGCCTAATGAAAAACTGTTTTTT. It is translated as CASSLIGQPNEKLFF.

This clone is a singleton in its sample. V usage is TRBV10-3 and J usage is TRBJ2-1; maybe TRBD1 (6 bases). Germline CDR1 reads ENHRY; CDR2 reads SYGVKD. The CDR3 has 14 amino acids. V was trimmed by 11 bases and J by 6 bases, leaving 20 bases between them. CDR3 loop: CASAPDRYSNEQFF. CDR3 coding DNA: TGTGCCTCCGCGCCGGACAGATATTCCAATGAGCAGTTCTTC.

The chain uses TRBV10-3 and TRBJ2-7; D might be TRBD1 (6 bases). V lost 4 bases to trimming and J lost 6 bases, with 19 bases between them. There are 15 residues in the CDR3. Germline-derived CDR1 and CDR2 are ENHRY and SYGVKD. The CDR3 bases are TGTGCCATCAGTGGTCTGGCAGGGGAATCTCGCGAGCAGTACTTC. Translation gives CAISGLAGESREQYF.

DNA for the CDR3: TGTGCCAGCAGTGCCCGGGACAATATCTACGAGCAGTACTTC. This translates into CASSARDNIYEQYF. The chain couples TRBV27 to TRBJ2-7; D perhaps matches TRBD1 (6 bases). The CDR3 is 14 residues long. Per the germline V gene, CDR1 is MNHEY and CDR2 is SMNVEV (reference sequence). V lost 5 bases and J 3 bases, leaving 14 bases between the germline ends.

The gene calls are TRBV30 and TRBJ1-1; 9 nucleotides agree with TRBD1. CDR1 GTSNPN and CDR2 SVGIG come from the germline V gene (reference sequence). The CDR3 extends over 13 amino acids. Unmatched junction bases numbered 6, after V lost 5 bases and J lost 5 bases. CDR3 nucleotides: TGTGCCTGGCGCCGGGACAGGGAGACTGAAGCTTTCTTT. Translation gives CAWRRDRETEAFF.

The rearrangement links TRBV7-2 to TRBJ1-2, with 7 positions matching TRBD1. This CDR3 region has 14 residues. Trimming cost V 5 bases and J 7 bases; bases outside gene matches: 10. The germline V gene has CDR1 SGHTA and CDR2 FQGNSA. CDR3 sequence reads: CASSPTRQGTGYTF. DNA for the CDR3: TGTGCCAGCAGCCCTACCAGACAGGGTACTGGCTACACCTTC. Variable domain in full (rest from reference TRBV7-2 and TRBJ1-2): GAGVSQSPSNKVTEKGKDVELRCDPISGHTALYWYRQSLGQGLEFLIYFQGNSAPDKSGLPSDRFSAERTGGSVSTLTIQRTQQEDSAVYLCASSPTRQGTGYTFGSGTRLTVV.

This clone was found once. This chain links TRBV5-1 with TRBJ2-3; maybe TRBD1 (5 bases). V dropped 2 bases and J dropped 6 bases, with 13 bases sitting between them. Germline CDR1 and CDR2: SGHRS and YFSETQ. The CDR3 is made up of 14 amino acids. The CDR3, as DNA: TGCGCCAGCAGCTTTCATACAGGATCGGATACGCAGTATTTT. It encodes CASSFHTGSDTQYF.

The rearrangement links TRBV10-3 to TRBJ1-1, with 7 bases aligning to TRBD1. V was pared by 10 bases and J by 3 bases, with 5 bases of the junction left unmatched. Germline assignment: CDR1 ENHRY and CDR2 SYGVKD. This CDR3 has 12 residues. Here the CDR3 DNA reads TGTGCCACCAGGGGGAGAGACACTGAAGCTTTCTTT. Residues: CATRGRDTEAFF.

The chain links TRBV5-1 to TRBJ1-2; 7 nucleotides line up with TRBD1. There are 15 residues in the CDR3. The V and J ends lost 0 bases and 4 bases, in that order; junction bases with no gene match: 6. Germline assignment: CDR1 SGHRS and CDR2 YFSETQ. The CDR3 nucleotides read TGCGCCAGCAGCTTGGCACAGGGGATGATCTATGGCTACACCTTC. This translates into CASSLAQGMIYGYTF.

The V gene is TRBV7-9, the J gene TRBJ2-7, with 14 bases identical to TRBD2. J gave up 6 bases and V 1 base, and 8 bases lay outside the gene matches. CDR3 length: 17 amino acids. Germline V gene lookup returns CDR1 SEHNR and CDR2 FQNEAQ (reference sequence). CDR3 DNA sequence: TGTGCCAGCAGCTTAGTTATTGGGGGACTAGCGGGAGTCGAGCAGTACTTC. It is translated as CASSLVIGGLAGVEQYF.

The J gene is TRBJ2-5, the V gene TRBV6-1; no reliable D call. The CDR3 sequence is 15 residues long. V dropped 0 bases and J dropped 7 bases, with 15 bases sitting between them. Per germline, CDR1 MNHNS and CDR2 SASEGT. CDR3 bases: TGTGCCAGCAGTGAAGCGCTTCGACATTTGGGGACCCAGTACTTC. Translating it yields CASSEALRHLGTQYF.

V gene TRBV9 combines with J gene TRBJ2-1; no definite D call. V lost 4 bases to trimming and J lost 6 bases, with 14 bases between them. Germline assignment: CDR1 SGDLS and CDR2 YYNGEE. This CDR3 has 14 amino acids. The CDR3 region is CASSSTGWSNEQFF. The DNA for the CDR3 is TGTGCCAGCAGCTCAACTGGTTGGAGCAATGAGCAGTTCTTC.

This chain connects TRBV7-2 to TRBJ2-6, with 7 bases that match TRBD2. V trimming: 1 base; J trimming: 3 bases; junction bases outside the gene matches: 3. The CDR3 consists of 16 residues. Germline V gene lookup returns CDR1 SGHTA and CDR2 FQGNSA. CDR3 DNA sequence: TGTGCCAGCAGCTTAGGATCGGGGGGTGGGGCCAACGTCCTGACTTTC. It specifies CASSLGSGGGANVLTF.

This chain's CDR3 is CASSIRAGVTYEQYF. The DNA of the CDR3 is TGTGCCAGTAGTATAAGGGCGGGAGTTACCTACGAGCAGTACTTC. The chain recombines TRBV19 with TRBJ2-7; 7 bases fit TRBD2. There are 15 residues in the CDR3. Germline V gene sequence: CDR1 LNHDA, CDR2 SQIVND (reference sequence). Losses at the gene ends were 2 bases for V and 2 bases for J; bases not matched to a gene: 6.

The rearrangement links TRBV5-1 to TRBJ2-6; TRBD1 matches 7 bases. Germline CDR1 and CDR2: SGHRS and YFSETQ. This CDR3 is built from 16 residues. The V segment lost 4 bases and the J segment 1 base; nucleotides outside the gene matches: 5. CDR3: CASSPTTGSGANVLTF. The CDR3 bases are TGCGCCAGCAGCCCGACGACAGGGTCTGGGGCCAACGTCCTGACTTTC. Using reference TRBV5-1 and TRBJ2-6 for the parts outside the CDR3, the full variable domain is KAGVTQTPRYLIKTRGQQVTLSCSPISGHRSVSWYQQTPGQGLQFLFEYFSETQRNKGNFPGRFSGRQFSNSRSEMNVSTLELGDSALYLCASSPTTGSGANVLTFGAGSRLTVL.

The rearrangement uses TRBV11-1 and TRBJ1-1, with D uncertain. Germline V gene data show CDR1 as SGHAT and CDR2 as FQDESV (reference sequence). CDR3 length: 13 residues. Deletions cut 2 bases from V and 1 base from J, with 5 bases between. The CDR3 coding sequence is TGTGCCAGCAGCTTATCTCCGAACACTGAAGCTTTCTTT. Amino acid sequence: CASSLSPNTEAFF.

This chain uses TRBV7-8 with TRBJ2-2, with 9 bases fitting TRBD1. The CDR3 has 15 amino acids. J gave up 6 bases and V 1 base, and 3 bases lay outside the gene matches. CDR1 and CDR2 (germline): SGHVS, FQNEAQ. The CDR3: CASSLGTGVSGELFF. In nucleotides, the CDR3 is TGTGCCAGCAGCTTAGGGACAGGGGTTTCCGGGGAGCTGTTTTTT.

The J gene is TRBJ2-1, the V gene TRBV5-1; D ambiguous. V lost 2 bases to trimming and J lost 0 bases, with 12 bases between them. The germline V gene has CDR1 SGHRS and CDR2 YFSETQ. The CDR3 has 16 residues. This chain's CDR3 is CASSLHGSSSYNEQFF. The CDR3 region has the DNA TGCGCCAGCAGCTTACACGGGTCCAGCTCCTACAATGAGCAGTTCTTC.

This chain connects TRBV28 to TRBJ2-7; D possibly corresponds to TRBD1 (6 bases). Trimming cost V 6 bases and J 2 bases, with 17 bases left between them. CDR1 MDHEN and CDR2 SYDVKM come from the germline V gene. There are 15 residues in the CDR3. The CDR3 loop reads CASSIGDRLAYEQYF. The CDR3, as DNA: TGTGCCAGCAGCATAGGAGACAGGTTGGCCTACGAGCAGTACTTC.

The genes are TRBV30 and TRBJ2-3; D is possibly TRBD2 (5 bases). CDR1 and CDR2 from the germline V gene are GTSNPN and SVGIG (reference sequence). The CDR3 sequence is 16 residues long. V lost 3 bases and J 9 bases, leaving 25 bases between the germline ends. This CDR3 reads CAWSSSRPSHLLTQYF. In nucleotides, the CDR3 is TGTGCCTGGAGCTCATCCAGACCTAGCCATTTATTAACGCAGTATTTT. Full variable domain (rest looked up from reference TRBV30 and TRBJ2-3): SQTIHQWPATLVQPVGSPLSLECTVEGTSNPNLYWYRQAAGRGLQLLFYSVGIGQISSEVPQNLSASRPQDRQFILSSKKLLLSDSGFYLCAWSSSRPSHLLTQYFGPGTRLTVL.

The J gene is TRBJ1-5, the V gene TRBV27; the match to TRBD1 covers 8 bases. The CDR3 has 15 amino acids. Germline V gives CDR1 MNHEY, CDR2 SMNVEV (reference sequence). V was pared by 10 bases and J by 4 bases, with 12 bases of the junction left unmatched. In DNA form, the CDR3 reads TGTGCCACTCAGGGGGCGCGGAGTCAAAATCAGCCCCAGCATTTT. Its translation: CATQGARSQNQPQHF.

The chain carries TRBV19 and TRBJ2-3, with 7 nucleotides matching TRBD1. This CDR3 region has 13 residues. Trimming took 4 bases from V and 5 from J; bases not matched to a gene: 3. Germline assignment: CDR1 LNHDA and CDR2 SQIVND (reference sequence). In DNA form, the CDR3 reads TGTGCCAGTAGTACTTACAGGGGAGATACGCAGTATTTT. Its protein product is CASSTYRGDTQYF.

The CDR3, as DNA: TGTGCCAGCACCAGGACAGGGGGCGATTTACACGAGCAGTACTTC. It translates to CASTRTGGDLHEQYF. The chain uses TRBV28 and TRBJ2-7; 11 bases agree with TRBD1. The CDR3 runs to 15 residues. The germline gives CDR1 MDHEN, CDR2 SYDVKM. The V segment lost 7 bases and the J segment 5 bases; nucleotides outside the gene matches: 10.

The V call is TRBV5-1, the J call TRBJ2-1; TRBD2 might be the D (6 bases). CDR3 length: 14 amino acids. Trimming took off 0 bases at V and 10 bases at J, with 14 bases between the two ends. In germline, CDR1 is SGHRS, CDR2 YFSETQ. CDR3 residues: CASSLDAGGGEQFF. CDR3 coding DNA: TGCGCCAGCAGCTTGGATGCCGGGGGTGGAGAGCAGTTCTTC.

The chain joins TRBV29-1 to TRBJ1-4; 7 bases map to TRBD1. Germline CDR1 SQVTM, CDR2 ANQGSEA. CDR3 length: 13 amino acids. Losses at the gene ends were 7 bases for V and 0 bases for J; bases not matched to a gene: 2. Here the CDR3 reads CSAGTATNEKLFF. For the CDR3, the DNA is TGCAGCGCCGGGACAGCAACTAATGAAAAACTGTTTTTT.

The chain has TRBV29-1 and TRBJ2-1; D not certain. Germline CDR1 and CDR2: SQVTM and ANQGSEA. Trimming shortened V by 7 bases and J by 0 bases, and 16 bases separated the two germline ends. CDR3 length equals 15 residues. This CDR3 is CSAQRSGSSYNEQFF. The CDR3 DNA sequence: TGCAGCGCCCAGAGGAGTGGTAGCTCCTACAATGAGCAGTTCTTC.

The CDR3 DNA reads as TGTGCCAGCAGCCATAGCGGAAGATCCAATGAGCAGTTCTTC. Protein sequence: CASSHSGRSNEQFF. This chain links TRBV7-3 with TRBJ2-1; TRBD2 is a possible D gene (6 bases). The CDR3 spans 14 residues. V was clipped by 5 bases and J by 6 bases, with 14 bases between them. Germline V gene lookup returns CDR1 SGHTA and CDR2 FQGTGA.